A selection of T cell receptor beta chains follows, all from one sample in a study of beta chain features in type 1 diabetes. This table comes from immunoSEQ multiplex PCR, and its TCRdb copy is limited to in-frame clones, with some not included. Among approximately 140,000 clones listed, about 50% were seen once. Sequenced material: Tregs from blood. The receptors come from a man younger than 35 in good health. The CDR3 runs from the conserved cysteine through the conserved F or W. The order of the fields is clone size, V gene, J gene, D gene, CDR3 DNA, CDR3 protein. The D gene is left open where the match is weak. Size tells how often a clone was seen (once, few, many) or the class of an expanded clone, and some rows leave it out.

-	TRBV6-4	TRBJ2-3	-	TGTGCCAGCAGCGTACATAGCACAGATACGCAGTATTTT	CASSVHSTDTQYF
-	TRBV28	TRBJ2-5	-	TGTGCCAGCAGCCCTCTCCATACAGCGGGTCAAGAGACCCAGTACTTC	CASSPLHTAGQETQYF
few	TRBV30	TRBJ1-6	-	TGTGCCTGGAGTGGACAGTTCAATTCACCCCTCCACTTT	CAWSGQFNSPLHF
-	TRBV7-3	TRBJ2-2	TRBD2	TGTGCCAGCAGCTTACGGCGGGGGGGCACCGGGGAGCTGTTTTTT	CASSLRRGGTGELFF
-	TRBV6-5	TRBJ2-7	-	TGTGCCAGCAGTTACTACGGACAGAGCTCCTACGAGCAGTACTTC	CASSYYGQSSYEQYF
-	TRBV6-6	TRBJ2-5	-	TGTGCCAGCAGTGGAGGAGCGGCCCAGTACTTC	CASSGGAAQYF
-	TRBV4-1	TRBJ1-2	TRBD1	TGCGCCAGCAGCCATACGGGACAGGAGTCCGCCTATGGCTACACCTTC	CASSHTGQESAYGYTF
-	TRBV19	TRBJ2-1	TRBD2	TGTGCCAGTAGTATAGTGGTCCCGGGGGGGCTTAATGAGCAGTTCTTC	CASSIVVPGGLNEQFF
-	TRBV28	TRBJ2-7	TRBD2	TGTGCCAGCAGGGTCCCGGGACTAGCGGGATCCTCCTACGAGCAGTACTTC	CASRVPGLAGSSYEQYF
-	TRBV7-9	TRBJ2-1	TRBD2	TGTGCCAGCAGCCCCGGACTAGCGGGAGTCCCCAATGAGCAGTTCTTC	CASSPGLAGVPNEQFF
few	TRBV4-2	TRBJ2-7	TRBD2	TGTGCCAGCAGCTCGCGACTAGCGGGAGCGGCAGGGATCTCCTACGAGCAGTACTTC	CASSSRLAGAAGISYEQYF
-	TRBV6-5	TRBJ1-4	TRBD1	TGTGCCAGCAGCGACAGGGTTAATGAAAAACTGTTTTTT	CASSDRVNEKLFF
-	TRBV18	TRBJ2-3	-	TGTGCCAGCTCACCAAATTCAGGGAAGGGGGATACGCAGTATTTT	CASSPNSGKGDTQYF
-	TRBV29-1	TRBJ1-1	TRBD1	TGCAGCGCCCTGACAGGGATGAACACTGAAGCTTTCTTT	CSALTGMNTEAFF
-	TRBV28	TRBJ2-1	TRBD1	TGTGCCAGCAGTTACCCGGGACAGGGACTTAGGCAGTTCTTC	CASSYPGQGLRQFF
few	TRBV7-9	TRBJ2-7	TRBD2	TGTGCCAGCAGCTTAGAATCGGGAGGGCCCTGCGAGCAGTACTTC	CASSLESGGPCEQYF
-	TRBV6-5	TRBJ1-1	-	TGTGCCAGCAGTTATGAATACCCGGGGGACACTGAAGCTTTCTTT	CASSYEYPGDTEAFF
once	TRBV19	TRBJ1-5	-	TGTGCCAGTCATTGGAGAGGAGGGAATCAGCCCCAGCATTTT	CASHWRGGNQPQHF
-	TRBV7-9	TRBJ1-6	-	TGTGCCAGCAGCCGTCAGCGAGTCCTTTGGAATTCACCCCTCCACTTT	CASSRQRVLWNSPLHF
-	TRBV6-1	TRBJ2-2	TRBD1	TGTGCCAGCAGTGGCAACAGGGGTGCCGGGGAGCTGTTTTTT	CASSGNRGAGELFF
-	TRBV7-2	TRBJ1-1	TRBD1	TGTGCCAGCGGTCCCGGGACAGGGGTTGGGGCTTTCTTT	CASGPGTGVGAFF
-	TRBV7-2	TRBJ2-7	TRBD2	TGTGCCAGCACCACTAAAGCGGGAGAGAGCTACGAGCAGTACTTC	CASTTKAGESYEQYF
once	TRBV4-1	TRBJ2-7	-	TGCGCCAGCAGCCAACCCGGGACTGGCCGGGATGAGCAGTACTTC	CASSQPGTGRDEQYF
-	TRBV7-2	TRBJ2-5	TRBD2	TGTGCCAGCAGCCCCGGACTAGCGGGGATGAGAAGGACCCAGTACTTC	CASSPGLAGMRRTQYF
-	TRBV7-3	TRBJ1-1	-	TGTGCCAGCAGAGGGGCGAGGAACACTGAAGCTTTCTTT	CASRGARNTEAFF
once	TRBV7-2	TRBJ2-3	TRBD2	TGTGCCAGCAGCTTAGGGGTAGCGGGGCCAGACACGCAGTATTTT	CASSLGVAGPDTQYF
-	TRBV6-6	TRBJ2-3	-	TGTGCCAGCAGTTACCCTCAGGGGTTGGGTACAGATACGCAGTATTTT	CASSYPQGLGTDTQYF
-	TRBV18	TRBJ2-3	TRBD1	TGTGCCAGCTCACCAGGGACAGGGGGAGCAGATACGCAGTATTTT	CASSPGTGGADTQYF
-	TRBV7-2	TRBJ2-1	-	TGTGCCAGCATCGACCGGGGGGCATCCTACAATGAGCAGTTCTTC	CASIDRGASYNEQFF
-	TRBV10-3	TRBJ2-3	TRBD2	TGTGCCATCAGTGACGCGACTAGCGGGTACACAGATACGCAGTATTTT	CAISDATSGYTDTQYF
-	TRBV7-9	TRBJ2-5	-	TGTGCCAGCAGCGAAGGCGGCAGGGGAGAGACCCAGTACTTC	CASSEGGRGETQYF
-	TRBV30	TRBJ1-1	-	TGTGCCTGGAGTGTAAGTGATACGGGGGAGGTCACTGAAGCTTTCTTT	CAWSVSDTGEVTEAFF
-	TRBV18	TRBJ2-2	-	TGTGCCAGCTCATCCTACCTAAACGCAGGGGAGCTGTTTTTT	CASSSYLNAGELFF
-	TRBV2	TRBJ2-1	-	TGTGCCAGCAGAACCGACTGGTCCTCCTACAATGAGCAGTTCTTC	CASRTDWSSYNEQFF
-	TRBV7-2	TRBJ2-1	-	TGTGCCAGCAGCCCGTTGGGGGCCTTCTACAATGAGCAGTTCTTC	CASSPLGAFYNEQFF
few	TRBV23-1	TRBJ1-5	-	TGCGCCAGCAGTCACACAGGGTATTATCATTGTCGCAATCAGCCCCAGCATTTT	CASSHTGYYHCRNQPQHF
-	TRBV7-6	TRBJ1-2	TRBD1	TGTGCCAGCGAAAAACACAGGGGAAGTTATGGCTACACCTTC	CASEKHRGSYGYTF
-	TRBV6-5	TRBJ2-1	TRBD2	TGTGCCAGCAGTTTCCGTAGCGGGATCGATTACAATGAGCAGTTCTTC	CASSFRSGIDYNEQFF
-	TRBV7-3	TRBJ2-2	TRBD2	TGTGCCAGCGGAGGGACTAGCGGGGGGAACACCGGGGAGCTGTTTTTT	CASGGTSGGNTGELFF